One and the same sample provided the 25 T cell receptor beta chains below, sequenced in a study of brain T cells in children with intractable seizures (dated by TCRdb to 2020 to 2022). Libraries were built with the immunoSEQ multiplex PCR assay. TCRdb holds this immuneACCESS table with in-frame rearrangements only. Some clones are missing; in checked studies, unresolved V genes explain under half, and the rest has no known cause. The sample contains about 340,000 clones, about 93% of them found a single time. Around 5% of the sample comes from the top ten. This sample's time point label indicates: blood from clinic visit 5 months post-surgery; TSC patient then seizure free. The sample in question was peripheral blood, obtained roughly 5 months after surgery. Receptors originate from a boy under three years old with tuberous sclerosis and intractable seizures.

The chain uses TRBV3-1 (or the pseudogene TRBV3-2) and TRBJ2-1, with D possibly called TRBD1 or TRBD2 (5 bases each). Trimming cost V 3 bases and J 8 bases, with 8 bases left between them. The germline CDR1 and CDR2 sequences are LGHDT and YNNKEL (reference sequence). The CDR3 length is 12 residues. CDR3 sequence (DNA): TGTGCCAGCAGCCAGAGGGGCCATGAGCAGTTCTTC. Translating it yields CASSQRGHEQFF.

J is TRBJ1-4 and V is TRBV6-6; D gene unclear. CDR1 is MNHNY, CDR2 SVGAGI, per germline (reference sequence). This CDR3 comprises 12 residues. V was clipped by 10 bases and J by 5 bases, with 11 bases between them. The CDR3 DNA sequence: TGTGCCACCCTCGACGCGAATGAAAAACTGTTTTTT. Protein sequence: CATLDANEKLFF.

The V and J genes are TRBV19 and TRBJ2-5; D may correspond to TRBD1 or TRBD2 (6 bases each). Trimming left V 7 bases short and J 5 bases short, with 11 bases between. The CDR3 is 12 amino acids. Germline CDR1 reads LNHDA; CDR2 reads SQIVND (reference sequence). As DNA, the CDR3 is TGTGCCAGTATCGGAGGGGGGGAGACCCAGTACTTC. Its protein product is CASIGGGETQYF.

Written as DNA, the CDR3 is TGTGCCAGCAGCCAAGTCGGACTAAATGAGCAGTTCTTC. This encodes CASSQVGLNEQFF. V is TRBV14 and J is TRBJ2-1; D is possibly TRBD2 (6 bases). CDR1 and CDR2 from the germline V gene are SGHDN and FVKESK. The CDR3 is 13 amino acids. The V gene lost 1 base and the J gene lost 7 bases, with 8 bases spanning the gap.

V and J are TRBV3-1 (or the pseudogene TRBV3-2) and TRBJ1-4; 10 nucleotides align to TRBD1. Germline-derived CDR1 and CDR2 are LGHDT and YNNKEL (reference sequence). This CDR3 contains 15 residues. V dropped 4 bases and J dropped 7; count of bases not matched to a gene: 6. The CDR3 protein is CASSPGQGTGEKLFF. The DNA of the CDR3 is TGTGCCAGCAGCCCGGGACAGGGGACGGGTGAAAAACTGTTTTTT.

The chain couples TRBV4-1 to TRBJ1-1, with D uncertain. Trimming shortened V by 1 base and J by 4 bases, and 13 bases separated the two germline ends. The CDR3 totals 15 residues. The germline gives CDR1 MGHRA, CDR2 YSYEKL. CDR3 DNA sequence: TGCGCCAGCAGCCAAGTCCCCGATTCCAGCACTGAAGCTTTCTTT. It yields the protein CASSQVPDSSTEAFF.

The genes are TRBV19 and TRBJ2-7; D is perhaps TRBD2 (5 bases). With 3 bases removed from V and 4 bases from J, the gap between germline ends came to 16 bases. This CDR3 spans 15 amino acids. Germline loops: CDR1 LNHDA, CDR2 SQIVND (reference sequence). CDR3 nucleotides: TGTGCCAGTAGTATTGCGGCGGGCAATATATACGAGCAGTACTTC. This encodes CASSIAAGNIYEQYF.

J is TRBJ2-5 and V is TRBV4-2; 12 bases agree with TRBD2. CDR3 size: 15 residues. Germline lookup yields CDR1 LGHNA and CDR2 YNFKEQ. Unmatched junction bases numbered 5, after V lost 4 bases and J lost 5 bases. The CDR3 loop is CASSPTSGRRETQYF. The CDR3 nucleotides read TGTGCCAGCAGCCCGACTAGCGGGAGACGGGAGACCCAGTACTTC.

The rearrangement joins TRBV4-2 to TRBJ2-7; D call uncertain. Per the germline V gene, CDR1 is LGHNA and CDR2 is YNFKEQ. Trimming took off 0 bases at V and 9 bases at J, with 12 bases between the two ends. The CDR3 covers 13 residues. The DNA of the CDR3 is TGTGCCAGCAGCCAAGATTTAGCTATACGGCAGTACTTC. Residues: CASSQDLAIRQYF.

This clone was seen a single time. V gene TRBV6-5 combines with J gene TRBJ2-2; no reliable D call. This CDR3 has 12 amino acids. Germline V CDR1 and CDR2: MNHEY, SVGAGI. V lost 8 bases and J lost 2, with 6 bases in between. The CDR3 protein is CASRSNTGELFF. The CDR3 DNA follows: TGTGCCAGCCGTTCTAACACCGGGGAGCTGTTTTTT.

The chain employs TRBV27 and TRBJ1-6, with D uncertain. Germline V gives CDR1 MNHEY, CDR2 SMNVEV (reference sequence). V was cut by 2 bases and J by 0 bases, with 26 bases left in between. The CDR3 is made up of 22 amino acids. The CDR3 sequence: CASSLPQTQGKAPHSYNSPLHF. DNA of the CDR3: TGTGCCAGCAGTTTACCCCAGACTCAAGGGAAGGCGCCTCACTCCTATAATTCACCCCTCCACTTT.

As to this clone: The sample carries other DNA sequences with the same CDR3. The chain couples TRBV14 to TRBJ1-1, with a weak D call TRBD1 (5 bases). Germline V CDR1 and CDR2: SGHDN, FVKESK. The germline V and J ends were trimmed by 3 bases and 2 bases, with 7 bases remaining between them. The CDR3 loop spans 13 amino acids. CDR3 in amino acids: CASSQGPNTEAFF. CDR3 nucleotide sequence: TGTGCCAGCAGCCAGGGACCAAACACTGAAGCTTTCTTT.

The genes are TRBV7-3 and TRBJ1-1, with TRBD1 as a possible D gene (5 bases). The CDR3 is 13 residues long. CDR1 SGHTA and CDR2 FQGTGA come from the germline V gene. V gave up 4 bases and J gave up 5 bases, with 11 bases separating them. CDR3 sequence reads: CASSSGWGTEAFF. The CDR3 DNA is TGTGCCAGCAGCTCCGGGTGGGGGACTGAAGCTTTCTTT.

The rearrangement uses TRBV28 and TRBJ1-4; TRBD1 matches at 8 bases. The CDR3 has 18 residues. The germline V gene encodes CDR1 MDHEN and CDR2 SYDVKM. With V trimmed by 4 bases and J by 0 bases, 10 bases remained unmatched. The CDR3 region has the DNA TGTGCCAGCAGTTCACAGGGGGGAGAGATTGCAACTAATGAAAAACTGTTTTTT. This codes for CASSSQGGEIATNEKLFF.

For this clone: At one boundary the junction diverges from the germline segment, which might be a read error. The gene calls are TRBV11-1 and TRBJ1-1; TRBD1 matches 10 bases. This CDR3 is 18 amino acids long. The germline V gene has CDR1 SGHAT and CDR2 FQDESV (reference sequence). The CDR3, as DNA: TGTGCCAGCAGCTTAGCGGCGAGACAGGGGGCCGGGTTCAAGGAGGGGATCTTT. This encodes CASSLAARQGAGFKEGIF.

The chain combines TRBV7-2 with TRBJ2-1, with 7 bases identical to TRBD2. The germline CDR1 and CDR2 sequences are SGHTA and FQGNSA. V dropped 2 bases and J dropped 6; count of bases not matched to a gene: 4. The CDR3 contains 14 residues. The DNA of the CDR3 is TGTGCCAGCAGCTTATTGGGAGGGAGCAATGAGCAGTTCTTC. Translating it yields CASSLLGGSNEQFF.

This CDR3 is CASSSLAGIQETQYF. CDR3 sequence (DNA): TGTGCCAGCAGCTCCCTAGCGGGAATCCAAGAGACCCAGTACTTC. V gene TRBV7-8 combines with J gene TRBJ2-5; 9 bases match TRBD2. The V segment lost 4 bases and the J segment 1 base; nucleotides outside the gene matches: 4. CDR3 size: 15 residues. CDR1 is SGHVS, CDR2 FQNEAQ, per germline.

This chain uses TRBV7-8 with TRBJ2-6, with 10 bases that match TRBD1. Germline V gene sequence: CDR1 SGHVS, CDR2 FQNEAQ. The CDR3 sequence is 18 residues long. Germline trimming cut 2 bases from V and 4 bases from J; bases unmatched to any gene: 8. The CDR3 loop is CASSLFETGGAGANVLTF. The CDR3 nucleotides are TGTGCCAGCAGCTTATTTGAGACAGGGGGCGCCGGGGCCAACGTCCTGACTTTC.

As regards this clone: At the DNA level, this CDR3 is encoded by other sequences in the same sample as well. V usage is TRBV27 and J usage is TRBJ1-2; 9 bases are shared with TRBD1. The CDR3 covers 14 residues. Germline CDR1 MNHEY, CDR2 SMNVEV (reference sequence). Losses at the gene ends were 5 bases for V and 4 bases for J; bases not matched to a gene: 5. CDR3 DNA: TGTGCCAGCAGTCTCGGGACAGGGAGCTATGGCTACACCTTC. Its translation is CASSLGTGSYGYTF.

The chain recombines TRBV4-1 with TRBJ2-1, with TRBD2 identical over 8 bases. The germline V gene has CDR1 MGHRA and CDR2 YSYEKL. This CDR3 has 17 residues. After removal of 1 base from V and 6 bases from J, the junction contained 11 bases not matched to a gene. The CDR3 region is CASSQVYSGLAPNEQFF. The CDR3 DNA follows: TGCGCCAGCAGCCAAGTTTACTCCGGACTAGCCCCCAATGAGCAGTTCTTC.

J is TRBJ1-4 and V is TRBV7-9, with 9 bases that match TRBD1. The CDR3 has 15 amino acids. V was pared by 5 bases and J by 7 bases, with 8 bases of the junction left unmatched. Germline CDR1 and CDR2: SEHNR and FQNEAQ (reference sequence). CDR3 sequence (DNA): TGTGCCAGCAGCACGGACAGGGGAAGGGTTGAAAAACTGTTTTTT. Translation gives CASSTDRGRVEKLFF.

This chain connects TRBV5-4 to TRBJ2-7, with 8 bases matching TRBD1. The CDR3 runs 14 residues. With 6 bases clipped from V and 6 bases from J, the junction kept 11 bases outside the gene matches. Germline V gene data show CDR1 as SGHNT and CDR2 as YYREEE (reference sequence). This chain's CDR3 is CASNLDRVGSEQYF. CDR3 sequence (DNA): TGTGCCAGCAACCTGGACAGGGTGGGCAGCGAGCAGTACTTC.

The chain employs TRBV4-1 and TRBJ1-5; D possibly corresponds to TRBD1 (5 bases). Trimming removed 4 bases from V and 3 bases from J, with 10 bases in between. Germline-derived CDR1 and CDR2 are MGHRA and YSYEKL. This CDR3 comprises 14 residues. This CDR3 is CASSLMTDNQPQHF. The CDR3 nucleotides read TGCGCCAGCAGCCTCATGACAGACAATCAGCCCCAGCATTTT.

The chain couples TRBV28 to TRBJ1-1, with 7 bases identical to TRBD1. The CDR3 is 14 residues long. CDR1 is MDHEN, CDR2 SYDVKM, per germline. V shed 11 bases and J 4 bases; nucleotides not matched to a gene: 13. For the CDR3, the DNA is TGTGCCTGCCAACAGGGGAGTTTTAGCACTGAAGCTTTCTTT. Translating gives CACQQGSFSTEAFF. The variable domain in full, completed from reference TRBV28 and TRBJ1-1, reads DVKVTQSSRYLVKRTGEKVFLECVQDMDHENMFWYRQDPGLGLRLIYFSYDVKMKEKGDIPEGYSVSREKKERFSLILESASTNQTSMYLCACQQGSFSTEAFFGQGTRLTVV.

The V call is TRBV5-1, the J call TRBJ1-2; the match to TRBD1 covers 9 bases. Losses at the gene ends were 4 bases for V and 2 bases for J; bases not matched to a gene: 3. The CDR3 has 14 amino acids. Germline V lookup: CDR1 SGHRS, CDR2 YFSETQ. CDR3 DNA sequence: TGCGCCAGCAGCCCGGGGACAGGGAACTATGGCTACACCTTC. Translated: CASSPGTGNYGYTF.